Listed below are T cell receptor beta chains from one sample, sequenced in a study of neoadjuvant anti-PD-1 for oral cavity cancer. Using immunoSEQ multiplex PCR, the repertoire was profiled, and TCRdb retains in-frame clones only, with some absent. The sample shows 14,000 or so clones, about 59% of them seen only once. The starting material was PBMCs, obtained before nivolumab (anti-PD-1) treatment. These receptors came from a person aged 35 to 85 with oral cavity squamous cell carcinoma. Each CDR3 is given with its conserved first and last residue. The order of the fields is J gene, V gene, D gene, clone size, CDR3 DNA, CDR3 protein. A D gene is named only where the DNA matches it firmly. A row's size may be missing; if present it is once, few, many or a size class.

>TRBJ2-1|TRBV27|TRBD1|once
TGTGCCAGCAGTTTACTACTAAGGGACAGAGGTCTGAATGAGCAGTTCTTC
CASSLLLRDRGLNEQFF
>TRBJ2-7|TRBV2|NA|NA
TGTGCCAGCACCGAACGTGGCAGACCCTACGAGCAGTACTTC
CASTERGRPYEQYF
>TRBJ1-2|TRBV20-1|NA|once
TGCAGTGCACTCAGGGGTGACGGCTACACCTTC
CSALRGDGYTF
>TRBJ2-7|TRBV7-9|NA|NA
TGTGCCAGCAGCCTAAACCTTGACAGCGAGCAGTACTTC
CASSLNLDSEQYF
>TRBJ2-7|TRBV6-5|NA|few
TGTGCCAGCAGGCAGGGTTCCTACGAGCAGTACTTC
CASRQGSYEQYF
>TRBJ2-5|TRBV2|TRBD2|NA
TGTGCCAGTCAAGGACTAGCGGTAATGGAGACCCAGTACTTC
CASQGLAVMETQYF
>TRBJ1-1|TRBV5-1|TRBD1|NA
TGCGCCAGCAGCTCGGGACAGCCCGTTTCTGAAGCTTTCTTT
CASSSGQPVSEAFF
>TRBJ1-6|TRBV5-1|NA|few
TGCGCCAGCAGCTTGGGGTACGGAGATAATTCACCCCTCCACTTT
CASSLGYGDNSPLHF
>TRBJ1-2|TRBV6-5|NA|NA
TGTGCCAGCAGTTACGGGGCCGATGGCTACACCTTC
CASSYGADGYTF
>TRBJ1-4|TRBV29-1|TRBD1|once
TGCAGCGTTGTGCAGGGGGCCGGCGAAAAACTGTTTTTT
CSVVQGAGEKLFF
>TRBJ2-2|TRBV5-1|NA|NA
TGCGCCAGCAGCTTGTCGGTCCAGGGGAACACCGGGGAGCTGTTTTTT
CASSLSVQGNTGELFF
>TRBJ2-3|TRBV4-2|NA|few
TGTGCCAGCAGCCAAGAAATTACTCTGGGCACCCGCGGAGATACGCAGTATTTT
CASSQEITLGTRGDTQYF
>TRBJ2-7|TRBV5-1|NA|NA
TGCGCCAGCAGCTTGGCCGGCAGGTTGGGCGAGCAGTACTTC
CASSLAGRLGEQYF
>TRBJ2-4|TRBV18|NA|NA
TGTGCCAGCTCACCACCCCCCATTCTAGCGAAGGGAGGAAACATTCAGTACTTC
CASSPPPILAKGGNIQYF
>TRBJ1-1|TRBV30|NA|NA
TGTGCCTGGAGGTGGGGAATGAACACTGAAGCTTTCTTT
CAWRWGMNTEAFF
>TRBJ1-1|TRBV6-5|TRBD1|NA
TGTGCCAGCAGTCCCGGACAGGGGTACACTGAAGCTTTCTTT
CASSPGQGYTEAFF
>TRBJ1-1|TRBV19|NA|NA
TGTGCCAGTAGTATATCGCGAAGATATCGCAAACCGTTGAACACTGAAGCTTTCTTT
CASSISRRYRKPLNTEAFF
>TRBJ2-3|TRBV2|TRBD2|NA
TGTGCCAGCAAAGCGGGGGCAGGGGATACGCAGTATTTT
CASKAGAGDTQYF
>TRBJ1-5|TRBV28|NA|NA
TGTGCCAGCATCCACTACCGGGGGGGGTCGACGAGCAATCAGCCCCAGCATTTT
CASIHYRGGSTSNQPQHF
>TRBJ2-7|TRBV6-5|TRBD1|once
TGTGCCAGTTCCCGGGACAGGGTTTACGAGCAGTACTTC
CASSRDRVYEQYF
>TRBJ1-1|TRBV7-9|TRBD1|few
TGTGCCAGCAGCCTGGGACAGACTCGACTGACTGAAGCTTTCTTT
CASSLGQTRLTEAFF
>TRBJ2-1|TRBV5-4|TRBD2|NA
TGTGCCAGCAGCTTGGCTAGCGGGGTTTACAATGAGCAGTTCTTC
CASSLASGVYNEQFF
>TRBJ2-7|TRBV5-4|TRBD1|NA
TGTGCCAGCAGCTTTACAGGGGTGTACGAGCAGTACTTC
CASSFTGVYEQYF
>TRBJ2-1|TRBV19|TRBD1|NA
TGTGCCAGTAGTATTGGGACAGGAGTAGGAGCTGAGCAGTTCTTC
CASSIGTGVGAEQFF
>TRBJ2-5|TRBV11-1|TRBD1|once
TGTGCCAGCAGCCGGGACAGGGGTGGACAAGAGACCCAGTACTTC
CASSRDRGGQETQYF
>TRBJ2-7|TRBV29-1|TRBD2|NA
TGCAGCGTTGAGGTTCTCGGGGGGGCAGAAGCCTACGAGCAGTACTTC
CSVEVLGGAEAYEQYF
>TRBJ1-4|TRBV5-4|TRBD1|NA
TGTGCCAGCAGCAAAACAGGGGGTAATGAAAAACTGTTTTTT
CASSKTGGNEKLFF
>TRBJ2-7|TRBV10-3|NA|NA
TGTGCCATCAGAGGGAGCGGCCACGAGCAGTACTTC
CAIRGSGHEQYF
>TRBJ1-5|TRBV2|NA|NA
TGTGCCAGCAGGGTAGGAGCCGATTTAAGGCCCCAGCATTTT
CASRVGADLRPQHF
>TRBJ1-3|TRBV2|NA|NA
TGTGCCAGCAGTGAAGACTCGTCGGGCTATCGAAACACCATATATTTT
CASSEDSSGYRNTIYF
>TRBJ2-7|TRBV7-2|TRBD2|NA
TGTGCCAGCAGCTTGGGGCTAGCGGGAGTACCCCCAGGGTACGAGCAGTACTTC
CASSLGLAGVPPGYEQYF
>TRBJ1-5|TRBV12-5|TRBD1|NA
TGTGCTAGTGGTTTGGAAGGGACAGCCTTTCCTCAGCCCCAGCATTTT
CASGLEGTAFPQPQHF
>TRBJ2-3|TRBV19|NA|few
TGTGCCAGTAGTATACTGAAAGGTACAGATACGCAGTATTTT
CASSILKGTDTQYF
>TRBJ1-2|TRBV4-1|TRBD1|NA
TGCGCCAGCAGGAGTGGACAGGGGACGTTAGGCTACACCTTC
CASRSGQGTLGYTF
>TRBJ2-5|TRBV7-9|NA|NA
TGTGCCAGCAGCTTAGTCGGGCGTCTGGAAACCCAGTACTTC
CASSLVGRLETQYF
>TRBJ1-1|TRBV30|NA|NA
TGTGCCTGGAGTGTACGGTCGAACAGGCTGAACACTGAAGCTTTCTTT
CAWSVRSNRLNTEAFF
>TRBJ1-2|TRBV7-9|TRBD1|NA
TGTGCCAGCAGCTCCCCCTGGGGACAGTCTAACTATGGCTACACCTTC
CASSSPWGQSNYGYTF
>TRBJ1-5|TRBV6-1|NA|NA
TGTGCCAGCCATATTCCCTATAGCAATCAGCCCCAGCATTTT
CASHIPYSNQPQHF
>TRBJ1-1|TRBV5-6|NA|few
TGTGCCAGCAGCTTGAGGGAAGGGGAAACTGAAGCTTTCTTT
CASSLREGETEAFF
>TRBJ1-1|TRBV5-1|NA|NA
TGCGCCAGCAGCTTGTCGGACACCATGAACACTGAAGCTTTCTTT
CASSLSDTMNTEAFF
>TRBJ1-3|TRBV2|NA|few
TGTGCCAGCAGTGAAGTTGGGCTACTTCCCAACTCTGGAAACACCATATATTTT
CASSEVGLLPNSGNTIYF
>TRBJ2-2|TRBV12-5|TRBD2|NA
TGTGCTAGTGGGCTTCGGGGGGACACCGGGGAGCTGTTTTTT
CASGLRGDTGELFF
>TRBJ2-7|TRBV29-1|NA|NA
TGCAGCGTTCGACAGGTTTACGAGCAGTACTTC
CSVRQVYEQYF
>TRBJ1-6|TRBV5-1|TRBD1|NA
TGCGCCAGCAGCACCGGACAGGGGGATAATTCACCCCTCCACTTT
CASSTGQGDNSPLHF
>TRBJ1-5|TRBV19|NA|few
TGTGCCAGTAGCTGGGGGGACTTAGCCAATCAGCCCCAGCATTTT
CASSWGDLANQPQHF
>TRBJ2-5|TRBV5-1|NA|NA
TGCGCCAGCAGCTTGGGGAGAACGGGACAAGAGACCCAGTACTTC
CASSLGRTGQETQYF
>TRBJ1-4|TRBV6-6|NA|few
TGTGCCAACCCTACTGTTAATGAAAAACTGTTTTTT
CANPTVNEKLFF
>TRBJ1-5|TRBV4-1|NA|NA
TGCGCCAGCAGCCCCCCTTATAGCAATCAGCCCCAGCATTTT
CASSPPYSNQPQHF
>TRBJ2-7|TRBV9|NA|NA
TGTGCCAGCAGCGTAGCCCTTTTGACGGGAAGCTCCTACGAGCAGTACTTC
CASSVALLTGSSYEQYF
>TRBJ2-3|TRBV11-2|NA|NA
TGTGCCAGCAGCTTCCGGAGGACCGATACGCAGTATTTT
CASSFRRTDTQYF